This T cell receptor (beta chain) is drawn from a study of T cell responses to AZD1222 COVID-19 vaccine. Repertoires were generated with immunoSEQ multiplex PCR, while TCRdb's copy carries only in-frame clones and drops some. Altogether more than 95,000 clones are present, approximately 88% being singletons, with the ten largest covering roughly 22%. The source was peripheral blood, collected on day 0 of AZD1222 vaccination. The TCR was taken from an adult in good health.

CDR3 nucleotide sequence: TGTGCCAGCAGTTACTCAGGGTCACCTAGCAATCAGCCCCAGCATTTT. Its protein is CASSYSGSPSNQPQHF. V usage is TRBV6-5 and J usage is TRBJ1-5, with D unresolved. V was cut by 0 bases and J by 0 bases, with 9 bases left in between. The CDR3 contains 16 residues. In germline, CDR1 is MNHEY, CDR2 SVGAGI.